This entry lists 9 T cell receptor beta chains sequenced from one sample in a study of shared clonotypes between healthy human individuals. Measured with immunoSEQ multiplex PCR; TCRdb has only the in-frame clones, and not every one. The sample lists around 510,000 clones; around 76% were seen once. The sample was PBMCs. These receptors all come from a woman in her thirties or forties in good health. Some clones in this sample may be carry-over from other donors' samples.

The chain carries TRBV5-1 and TRBJ2-1; D uncertain. V was pared by 0 bases and J by 12 bases, with 19 bases between. Germline CDR1 and CDR2: SGHRS and YFSETQ. CDR3 size: 15 residues. The CDR3 sequence is CASSLGLETWYGQFF. The CDR3, as DNA: TGCGCCAGCAGCTTGGGGCTAGAAACGTGGTACGGGCAGTTCTTC.

CDR3 DNA: TGTGCCAGCAGCTTTGACAAGAACAATGAGCAGTTCTTC. It yields the protein CASSFDKNNEQFF. This sequence joins TRBV5-8 and TRBJ2-1, with no clear D. Trimming took off 2 bases at V and 5 bases at J, with 8 bases between the two ends. From germline, CDR1 is SGHTS and CDR2 YDEGEE. This CDR3 is 13 amino acids long. Full variable domain (rest looked up from reference TRBV5-8 and TRBJ2-1): EAGVTQSPTHLIKTRGQQATLRCSPISGHTSVYWYQQALGLGLQFLLWYDEGEERNRGNFPPRFSGRQFPNYSSELNVNALELEDSALYLCASSFDKNNEQFFGPGTRLTVL.

The chain joins TRBV7-6 to TRBJ2-1, with D unresolved. Per germline, CDR1 SGHVS and CDR2 FNYEAQ. V dropped 3 bases and J dropped 7 bases, with 7 bases sitting between them. There are 12 residues in the CDR3. The chain's CDR3 is CASSLSRNEQFF. Here the CDR3 DNA reads TGTGCCAGCAGCTTGAGTCGGAATGAGCAGTTCTTC.

This clone has only a few counts. CDR3 residues: CASSLARYEQYF. The CDR3, as DNA: TGTGCCAGCAGCTTAGCGAGGTACGAGCAGTACTTC. This chain links TRBV7-8 with TRBJ2-5; D is undetermined. TRBJ2-7 explains the end of the DNA better; the J call may be wrong. Germline V gives CDR1 SGHVS, CDR2 FQNEAQ. The CDR3 loop spans 12 amino acids.

This clone was seen a single time. The V call is TRBV7-2, the J call TRBJ1-4, with D possibly matching TRBD1 (5 bases). In germline, CDR1 is SGHTA, CDR2 FQGNSA. Trimming took off 5 bases at V and 8 bases at J, with 12 bases between the two ends. This CDR3 contains 13 residues. The CDR3 DNA reads TGTGCCAGCAGCCGTCAGAGGGGCGAAAAACTGTTTTTT. This sequence encodes CASSRQRGEKLFF.

This clone has just a few counts. The chain employs TRBV10-3 and TRBJ1-5, with D tentatively TRBD1 (5 bases). Germline CDR1 and CDR2: ENHRY and SYGVKD. The CDR3 sequence is 12 residues long. Deletions cut 10 bases from V and 2 bases from J, with 9 bases between. CDR3 sequence reads: CATRDGNQPQHF. CDR3 DNA sequence: TGTGCCACCCGGGACGGCAATCAGCCCCAGCATTTT.

This chain uses TRBV4-1 with TRBJ1-4; no reliable D call. Per germline, CDR1 MGHRA and CDR2 YSYEKL. The CDR3 totals 13 residues. Trimming removed 4 bases from V and 8 bases from J, with 11 bases in between. CDR3 loop: CASSPAVEEKLFF. The CDR3 bases are TGCGCCAGCAGCCCGGCAGTTGAGGAAAAACTGTTTTTT.

This clone has only one observation. The rearrangement uses TRBV28 and TRBJ1-1; 9 bases map to TRBD1. The CDR3 is made up of 16 amino acids. CDR1 and CDR2 from the germline V gene are MDHEN and SYDVKM. V dropped 5 bases and J dropped 0; count of bases not matched to a gene: 7. CDR3 coding DNA: TGTGCCAGCAGTCCCCCCGGGACAGGGCTGAACACTGAAGCTTTCTTT. Translation gives CASSPPGTGLNTEAFF.

The CDR3 reads CASSGTRRGGGYTF. For the CDR3, the DNA is TGCGCCAGCAGTGGGACACGGCGAGGGGGCGGCTACACCTTC. V and J are TRBV10-2 and TRBJ1-2; 7 nucleotides line up with TRBD1. The CDR3 is 14 amino acids. The ends lost 4 bases at V and 8 bases at J; junction bases unmatched: 10. The germline V gene encodes CDR1 WSHSY and CDR2 SAAADI.